The 26 T cell receptor beta chains below come from one sample, sequenced in a study of identical twins. MiXCR, run by TCRdb on the 5' RACE reads, gives a single entry per CDR3 protein. The sample contains some 320,000 distinct CDR3 sequences, approximately 13% of which appear only once. This sample was shared with a second study, whose subject was yellow fever vaccine responses in identical twins.

The source material was CD8+ T cells sorted from blood. Every receptor here comes from a woman between 18 and 30 years old in good health.

This chain links TRBV7-9 with TRBJ2-7; 8 bases are shared with TRBD1. The CDR3 length is 13 residues. The trim removed 5 bases at V and 6 bases at J, leaving 6 bases unmatched. Per germline, CDR1 SEHNR and CDR2 FQNEAQ (reference sequence). The CDR3 sequence: CASSVPTGAEQYF. As DNA, the CDR3 is TGTGCCAGCAGCGTACCGACAGGGGCCGAGCAGTACTTC.

The sample holds a few counts of this clonotype. V and J are TRBV9 and TRBJ2-3; TRBD2 aligns across 8 bases. The germline CDR1 and CDR2 sequences are SGDLS and YYNGEE. The CDR3 runs to 17 residues. V was pared by 2 bases and J by 0 bases, with 8 bases of the junction left unmatched. For the CDR3, the DNA is TGTGCCAGCAGCGTTTACGGGGGGGCCTCTAGCACAGATACGCAGTATTTT. This translates into CASSVYGGASSTDTQYF.

The chain combines TRBV2 with TRBJ2-3, with D maybe TRBD2 (6 bases). The CDR3 runs 15 residues. The V and J ends lost 3 bases and 0 bases respectively, with 10 bases between them. Germline V CDR1 and CDR2: SNHLY, FYNNEI. CDR3 nucleotide sequence: TGTGCCAGCAGTGATTCTAGCGAGAGCACAGATACGCAGTATTTT. Translated: CASSDSSESTDTQYF.

The rearrangement uses TRBV6-5 and TRBJ1-1, with no clear D. V shed 3 bases and J shed 11 bases, with 16 bases lying between them. The germline V gene encodes CDR1 MNHEY and CDR2 SVGAGI. The CDR3 runs 13 residues. CDR3 loop: CASSYGDGFVAFF. In DNA form, the CDR3 reads TGTGCCAGCAGTTATGGAGACGGCTTTGTGGCTTTCTTT.

In this sample, this clonotype turned up many times. This chain joins TRBV4-1 and TRBJ2-3; no reliable D call. The CDR3 totals 18 residues. V was pared by 3 bases and J by 4 bases, with 23 bases between. The germline CDR1 and CDR2 sequences are MGHRA and YSYEKL. CDR3 protein: CASSQLLISELAPDTQYF. CDR3 DNA sequence: TGCGCCAGCAGCCAGCTCCTTATTTCGGAGTTGGCCCCAGATACGCAGTATTTT.

The rearrangement joins TRBV6-1 to TRBJ2-1, with 9 positions matching TRBD2. V was clipped by 0 bases and J by 2 bases; unmatched bases: 2. The CDR3 is made up of 16 amino acids. Germline V CDR1 and CDR2: MNHNS, SASEGT. CDR3 loop: CASSEALAGPYNEQFF. CDR3 DNA: TGTGCCAGCAGTGAAGCCCTAGCGGGACCCTACAATGAGCAGTTCTTC.

This rearrangement joins TRBV20-1 to TRBJ2-1; tentatively, D is TRBD1 or TRBD2 (7 bases each). The CDR3 runs to 13 residues. The germline V gene encodes CDR1 DFQATT and CDR2 SNEGSKA (reference sequence). The V end was cut by 6 bases, the J end by 9 bases, with 18 bases between. CDR3 DNA: TGCAGTGCAGAGGGGGGGCGGGACAGTGAGCAGTTCTTC. It specifies CSAEGGRDSEQFF.

This clonotype was picked up a small number of times. This rearrangement joins TRBV12-3 or TRBV12-4 to TRBJ2-3; TRBD2 matches 10 bases. The CDR3 covers 17 residues. Trimming removed 2 bases from V and 2 bases from J; junction bases left unmatched: 7. The CDR3 nucleotides read TGTGCCAGCAGTTTAACCCAACTAGCGGGGTCCACAGATACGCAGTATTTT. Protein sequence: CASSLTQLAGSTDTQYF.

The chain joins TRBV2 to TRBJ1-2, with D unresolved. Per germline, CDR1 SNHLY and CDR2 FYNNEI. V was pared by 6 bases and J by 4 bases, with 18 bases between. There are 15 residues in the CDR3. The CDR3 coding sequence is TGTGCCAGCAGCCCACCCGGACTAGTCGGCTATGGCTACACCTTC. This translates into CASSPPGLVGYGYTF.

This chain joins TRBV20-1 and TRBJ2-1; 14 nucleotides match TRBD2. Trimming removed 2 bases from V and 0 bases from J; junction bases left unmatched: 9. Germline V gene sequence: CDR1 DFQATT, CDR2 SNEGSKA (reference sequence). The CDR3 sequence is 19 residues long. The chain's CDR3 is CSARPPGLAGAHSYNEQFF. The CDR3 DNA follows: TGCAGTGCTAGACCACCGGGACTAGCGGGAGCCCACTCCTACAATGAGCAGTTCTTC.

The rearrangement joins TRBV28 to TRBJ2-5; 11 nucleotides line up with TRBD2. Germline CDR1 is MDHEN and CDR2 is SYDVKM. The ends lost 2 bases at V and 4 bases at J; junction bases unmatched: 15. This CDR3 comprises 19 residues. The CDR3 DNA follows: TGTGCCAGCAGTTTAGATCTCACTAGCGGGAGTGGAGTAGGAGAGACCCAGTACTTC. It codes for CASSLDLTSGSGVGETQYF.

The V call is TRBV20-1, the J call TRBJ2-1; D is undetermined. The germline CDR1 and CDR2 sequences are DFQATT and SNEGSKA (reference sequence). Trimming pared 0 bases from V and 5 bases from J, leaving 5 bases between. The CDR3 sequence is 12 residues long. Here the CDR3 reads CSARDPDNEQFF. CDR3 in DNA: TGCAGTGCTAGAGATCCGGACAATGAGCAGTTCTTC.

In its sample, this clonotype was seen a few times. The V call is TRBV28, the J call TRBJ2-7; 9 bases agree with TRBD1. Trimming took 6 bases from V and 4 from J; bases not matched to a gene: 10. This CDR3 spans 15 amino acids. The germline gives CDR1 MDHEN, CDR2 SYDVKM. The CDR3, as DNA: TGTGCCAGCAGCTGGGGGACAGGGCCTTATTACGAGCAGTACTTC. It yields the protein CASSWGTGPYYEQYF.

This clonotype showed up many times. The rearrangement joins TRBV5-1 to TRBJ2-1; the D is unclear. The CDR3 totals 15 residues. Germline V gene lookup returns CDR1 SGHRS and CDR2 YFSETQ. Trimming took off 1 base at V and 0 bases at J, with 8 bases between the two ends. CDR3 DNA: TGCGCCAGCAGCTTGAGTCAGCTCTCCTACAATGAGCAGTTCTTC. This sequence encodes CASSLSQLSYNEQFF.

This clonotype was seen more than once but under ten times. The chain is built from TRBV29-1 and TRBJ2-2; a possible D gene is TRBD2 (5 bases). V lost 5 bases, J lost 1 base, and 8 bases lay in between. Germline CDR1 and CDR2: SQVTM and ANQGSEA. This CDR3 is 13 amino acids long. The CDR3 loop is CSVPAENTGELFF. DNA of the CDR3: TGCAGCGTTCCAGCGGAGAACACCGGGGAGCTGTTTTTT.

The chain has TRBV27 and TRBJ2-1; 8 bases are a match to TRBD2. Germline V gene lookup returns CDR1 MNHEY and CDR2 SMNVEV (reference sequence). V trimming: 2 bases; J trimming: 3 bases; junction bases outside the gene matches: 3. This CDR3 is built from 15 residues. CDR3 coding DNA: TGTGCCAGCAGTTTAGACGGGAGGGACTACAATGAGCAGTTCTTC. Its translation: CASSLDGRDYNEQFF.

This clonotype has a handful of counts. The chain uses TRBV5-6 and TRBJ2-7; the match to TRBD1 covers 7 bases. The CDR3 sequence is 15 residues long. The V and J ends lost 0 bases and 3 bases, in that order; junction bases with no gene match: 6. The germline CDR1 and CDR2 sequences are SGHDT and YYEEEE. CDR3 residues: CASSLVPDRLYEQYF. In DNA form, the CDR3 reads TGTGCCAGCAGCTTGGTCCCGGACAGGCTCTACGAGCAGTACTTC. The full variable domain, rest sourced from reference TRBV5-6 and TRBJ2-7, is DAGVTQSPTHLIKTRGQQVTLRCSPKSGHDTVSWYQQALGQGPQFIFQYYEEEERQRGNFPDRFSGHQFPNYSSELNVNALLLGDSALYLCASSLVPDRLYEQYFGPGTRLTVT.

This clonotype was counted a few times. The V gene is TRBV20-1, the J gene TRBJ2-1; 12 bases are a match to TRBD2. The CDR3 totals 15 residues. V lost 4 bases to trimming and J lost 8 bases; unmatched junction nucleotides: 9. CDR1 is DFQATT, CDR2 SNEGSKA, per germline (reference sequence). CDR3 protein: CSATLLAGGPDEQFF. The CDR3 bases are TGCAGTGCTACACTCCTAGCGGGAGGGCCCGATGAGCAGTTCTTC.

The rearrangement joins TRBV14 to TRBJ2-7; 8 nucleotides agree with TRBD2. Trimming at V came to 3 bases and at J to 3 bases, leaving 7 bases not matched to a gene. Germline V lookup: CDR1 SGHDN, CDR2 FVKESK. The CDR3 is made up of 15 amino acids. This CDR3 reads CASSHAAGGHYEQYF. The CDR3 region has the DNA TGTGCCAGCAGCCATGCCGCGGGGGGCCACTACGAGCAGTACTTC.

In its sample, this clonotype was seen many times. The CDR3: CAISDGNVEQYV. CDR3 DNA sequence: TGTGCCATCAGTGATGGGAACGTCGAGCAGTACGTC. V is TRBV10-3 and J is TRBJ2-7, with unresolved D. The CDR3 totals 12 residues. In germline, CDR1 is ENHRY, CDR2 SYGVKD. V gave up 3 bases and J gave up 6 bases, with 9 bases separating them.

V and J are TRBV10-2 and TRBJ2-3; D is ambiguous. Trimming pared 4 bases from V and 1 base from J, leaving 12 bases between. The CDR3 has 15 residues. The germline gives CDR1 WSHSY, CDR2 SAAADI. The CDR3 spells CASSGFAPGTDTQYF. In DNA, the CDR3 is TGCGCCAGCAGTGGTTTTGCCCCTGGCACAGATACGCAGTATTTT.

This clonotype was seen many times. The rearrangement links TRBV7-9 to TRBJ2-1; no clear D gene. V was pared by 3 bases and J by 4 bases, with 4 bases between. Germline CDR1 is SEHNR and CDR2 is FQNEAQ (reference sequence). CDR3 size: 12 residues. CDR3 region: CASSFSYNEQFF. CDR3 nucleotide sequence: TGTGCCAGCAGCTTCTCTTACAATGAGCAGTTCTTC.

This chain links TRBV27 with TRBJ1-5; D is unresolved. V was clipped by 3 bases and J by 6 bases, with 12 bases between them. This CDR3 contains 14 residues. Germline assignment: CDR1 MNHEY and CDR2 SMNVEV (reference sequence). DNA for the CDR3: TGTGCCAGCAGTTTTTCGGCGGTTAGTCAGCCCCAGCATTTT. Translated: CASSFSAVSQPQHF.

This clonotype was recorded a few times. V usage is TRBV10-1 and J usage is TRBJ2-5; 7 bases are shared with TRBD2. The CDR3 sequence is 16 residues long. Unmatched junction bases numbered 13, after V lost 4 bases and J lost 5 bases. Germline V gives CDR1 WNHNN, CDR2 SYGVQD (reference sequence). This CDR3 is CASSADYAGDLETQYF. CDR3 bases: TGCGCCAGCAGTGCGGATTATGCGGGAGATCTGGAGACCCAGTACTTC.

The CDR3 region is CASSLGVDGYNEQFF. The CDR3, as DNA: TGTGCCAGCAGCCTAGGGGTCGACGGCTACAATGAGCAGTTCTTC. The chain couples TRBV9 to TRBJ2-1, with a tentative D call TRBD1 (5 bases). The V end lost 4 bases, the J end lost 3 bases, and 14 bases lay between the germline ends. The CDR3 consists of 15 residues. Germline V CDR1 and CDR2: SGDLS, YYNGEE.

The genes are TRBV19 and TRBJ2-7; either TRBD1 or TRBD2 may supply D (5 bases each). This CDR3 is built from 11 residues. Trimming cost V 5 bases and J 7 bases, with 9 bases left between them. Germline V lookup: CDR1 LNHDA, CDR2 SQIVND (reference sequence). The DNA of the CDR3 is TGTGCCAGTAGTCGGGGCTTAGAGCAGTACTTC. Protein sequence: CASSRGLEQYF.